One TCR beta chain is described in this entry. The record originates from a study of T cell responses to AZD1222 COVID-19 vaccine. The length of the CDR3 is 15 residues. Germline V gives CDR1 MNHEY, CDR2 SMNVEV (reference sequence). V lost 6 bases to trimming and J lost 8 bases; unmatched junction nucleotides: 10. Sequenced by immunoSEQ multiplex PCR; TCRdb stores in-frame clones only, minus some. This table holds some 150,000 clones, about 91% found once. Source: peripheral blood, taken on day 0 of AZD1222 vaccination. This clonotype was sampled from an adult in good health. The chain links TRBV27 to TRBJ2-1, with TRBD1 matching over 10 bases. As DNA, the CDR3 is TGTGCCAGCAGCCCCCGGGACAGGGGTGGGGATGAGCAGTTCTTC. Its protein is CASSPRDRGGDEQFF.